This T cell receptor beta chain was observed in a study of OX40 agonist ivuxolimab in advanced cancers. About the full investigation: Ivuxolimab was a fully human IgG2 agonistic monoclonal antibody targeting the costimulatory receptor OX40 (CD134). Intravenous ivuxolimab was administered to patients every 2 weeks at six dose levels: 0.01, 0.1, 0.3, 1.5, 3 and 10 mg/kg. Of the 50 to 55 dose-escalation patients, hepatocellular carcinoma was present in around 20, melanoma in around 15, renal cell carcinoma in 9 and head and neck cancer in 9. In the dose-escalation cohort, around four fifths of patients were male, and the mean age was 60 years with a range of roughly 23 to 90. Prior anti-PD-1, anti-PD-L1 or anti-CTLA-4 therapy was permitted, and approximately 42% of dose-escalation patients had received checkpoint inhibitors. Three dose-escalation patients achieved partial responses, one with hepatocellular carcinoma and two with cutaneous melanoma. Peripheral TCRbeta sequencing aimed to test whether ivuxolimab altered TCR sequence diversity and caused clonal T-cell expansion. The paper describes the monotherapy dose-escalation part (N = 52 patients) of the phase I trial of ivuxolimab. Points the paper makes about the study in general: After ivuxolimab, expanded clones were on average more numerous among CD8+ T cells than among CD4+ T cells. Partial responders in the 0.1-3.0 mg/kg groups had among the lowest normalized peripheral clonal expansion, especially among CD8+ T cells. Low levels of normalized T-cell clonal expansion were also shown by some nonresponding patients. Antigen specificity was not determined for the clonally expanded peripheral T cells. At doses from 0.1 to 3.0 mg/kg, clonal expansion was seen in both CD4+ and CD8+ blood T cells between baseline and week 6.

CDR1 and CDR2 were assigned from the germline V gene as LGHNA and YSLEER. From its cysteine to its phenylalanine, the CDR3 spans 16 amino acids. Just CDR3 DNA is preserved here, 48 bases in frame from base 1. Trimmed from V: 1 base; trimmed from J: 5 bases; junction bases lacking a gene match: 6. Of note for this clone: Its antigen is unknown. No base quality values were provided; no much bigger clone lies one nucleotide off.

Patients with a history of autoimmune disease or receiving systemic immunosuppression were excluded from the trial. Peripheral blood for TCR sequencing was collected from all dose cohorts at baseline, on cycle 4 day 1, and on cycle 7 day 1. The samples were drawn from a first-in-human, open-label, multicenter phase I dose-escalation trial of ivuxolimab. The trial enrolled adults with locally advanced or metastatic head and neck squamous cell, hepatocellular, melanoma or renal cell carcinoma. CD4+ and CD8+ T cells were sorted separately from peripheral blood before TCR sequencing. Genomic DNA was isolated from the sorted cells so that the TCRbeta CDR3 region could be sequenced. TCRbeta CDR3 regions were sequenced using the immunoSEQ Assay. TCRdb's version of the immuneACCESS table is confined to in-frame rearrangements and falls short of the full clone set. An unresolved V gene accounts for under half of the shortfall where checked; the remainder is of unknown origin. This sample holds under 80,000 clones; almost 90% were observed only once. The top ten clonotypes cover around 2.3% of the sample.

The starting material was CD4+ or CD8+ T cells sorted from blood, obtained in a trial of the OX40 agonist ivuxolimab. The TCR sequence derives from an adult with an advanced solid tumor such as melanoma, head and neck, liver or kidney cancer. Here the chain combines TRBV4-3 and TRBJ2-7, with 12 junctional bases fitting TRBD1. The CDR3 here reads CASSQAKGQGAHEQYF. Here is the DNA: TGCGCCAGCAGCCAAGCTAAGGGACAGGGGGCCCACGAGCAGTACTTC.